The 28 T cell receptor beta chains in this list originate from one sample, sequenced in a study of T cell changes during pregnancy in multiple sclerosis. Clones were read by immunoSEQ multiplex PCR, and TCRdb kept only the in-frame ones, dropping some. Of under 130,000 clones listed, 90% to 95% were seen once; the top ten hold 3.5%. The source was peripheral blood, collected after pregnancy. These receptors were collected from a female donor with multiple sclerosis, enrolled in a pregnancy study.

V gene TRBV5-1 combines with J gene TRBJ1-2; TRBD1 aligns across 7 bases. CDR1 is SGHRS, CDR2 YFSETQ, per germline. The CDR3 is 14 amino acids. With V trimmed by 9 bases and J by 7 bases, 15 bases remained unmatched. CDR3 DNA sequence: TGCGCCACGGCAGAAATGAGACAGGGAGGTGGCTACACCTTC. This translates into CATAEMRQGGGYTF.

This clone was seen only once. CDR3 region: CASSLTDRDQPQHF. In DNA, the CDR3 is TGTGCCAGCAGCTTAACGGACAGGGATCAGCCCCAGCATTTT. The chain combines TRBV11-2 with TRBJ1-5; 8 nucleotides line up with TRBD1. J lost 5 bases, V lost 2 bases, and 2 bases had no gene match. This CDR3 region has 14 residues. Germline V CDR1 and CDR2: SGHAT, FQNNGV.

This clone showed up just a few times. The CDR3 region has the DNA TGTGCCTGGACCCGGACAGGGAATTATGGCTACACCTTC. Amino acids: CAWTRTGNYGYTF. The chain carries TRBV30 and TRBJ1-2; 8 bases are shared with TRBD1. The V gene end was trimmed by 4 bases and the J gene end by 5 bases; junction bases not matched to a gene: 6. The CDR3 length is 13 residues. Germline CDR1 GTSNPN, CDR2 SVGIG (reference sequence). Using reference TRBV30 and TRBJ1-2 for the parts outside the CDR3, the full variable domain is SQTIHQWPATLVQPVGSPLSLECTVEGTSNPNLYWYRQAAGRGLQLLFYSVGIGQISSEVPQNLSASRPQDRQFILSSKKLLLSDSGFYLCAWTRTGNYGYTFGSGTRLTVV.

This chain connects TRBV6-1 to TRBJ1-2, with 8 nucleotides matching TRBD1. The CDR3 loop spans 14 amino acids. Germline V gene sequence: CDR1 MNHNS, CDR2 SASEGT. The ends lost 1 base at V and 7 bases at J; junction bases unmatched: 5. The CDR3 sequence is CASSEGQGAGGYTF. CDR3 DNA: TGTGCCAGCAGTGAAGGGCAGGGGGCTGGTGGCTACACCTTC.

V is TRBV7-9 and J is TRBJ2-7; 10 nucleotides align to TRBD1. V lost 5 bases, J lost 1 base, and 11 bases stayed unmatched. Germline loops: CDR1 SEHNR, CDR2 FQNEAQ (reference sequence). This CDR3 has 17 amino acids. CDR3 nucleotide sequence: TGTGCCAGCAGCCCGTACCCGGGACAGGGGAAATCCTACGAGCAGTACTTC. Its translation: CASSPYPGQGKSYEQYF. The full variable domain, its missing parts supplied by reference TRBV7-9 and TRBJ2-7, is DTGVSQNPRHKITKRGQNVTFRCDPISEHNRLYWYRQTLGQGPEFLTYFQNEAQLEKSRLLSDRFSAERPKGSFSTLEIQRTEQGDSAMYLCASSPYPGQGKSYEQYFGPGTRLTVT.

The chain has TRBV25-1 and TRBJ2-1, with a weak D call TRBD2 (6 bases). The CDR3 spans 15 residues. The germline CDR1 and CDR2 sequences are MGHDK and SYGVNS. Trimming took off 6 bases at V and 2 bases at J, with 14 bases between the two ends. The DNA of the CDR3 is TGTGCCAGCAGAGGAAGCGGGCTCACCTACAATGAGCAGTTCTTC. Translating gives CASRGSGLTYNEQFF.

V is TRBV6-6 and J is TRBJ1-1; D not certain. The CDR3 extends over 15 amino acids. The V gene lost 6 bases and the J gene lost 3 bases, with 17 bases spanning the gap. Germline V gene lookup returns CDR1 MNHNY and CDR2 SVGAGI (reference sequence). The CDR3 protein is CASSVTSGWDTEAFF. CDR3 sequence (DNA): TGTGCCAGCAGCGTTACTTCGGGTTGGGACACTGAAGCTTTCTTT.

The rearrangement links TRBV6-4 to TRBJ2-7; perhaps TRBD1 as D (6 bases). The germline gives CDR1 MRHNA, CDR2 SNTAGT. This CDR3 contains 17 residues. V shed 5 bases and J shed 3 bases, with 23 bases lying between them. CDR3 nucleotides: TGTGCCAGCAGTAACCGGGACAAGGCCCCTCAAAACTACGAGCAGTACTTC. Translated, it gives CASSNRDKAPQNYEQYF.

The chain is built from TRBV11-2 and TRBJ1-6; no definite D call. Germline lookup yields CDR1 SGHAT and CDR2 FQNNGV. Trimming left V 5 bases short and J 14 bases short, with 25 bases between. This CDR3 is 16 amino acids long. CDR3 DNA sequence: TGTGCCAGCAGCGGCCAGTCTCCTCGCGGTTCTTGGGCCCTCCACTTT. As protein: CASSGQSPRGSWALHF.

The V and J genes are TRBV6-1 and TRBJ1-6, with 7 positions matching TRBD1. The CDR3 is 15 amino acids. Per the germline V gene, CDR1 is MNHNS and CDR2 is SASEGT. The ends lost 6 bases at V and 5 bases at J; junction bases unmatched: 7. CDR3 nucleotide sequence: TGTGCCAGCAGGGCCTCGGGACAGAATAATTCACCCCTCCACTTT. It is translated as CASRASGQNNSPLHF.

The rearrangement links TRBV6-5 to TRBJ1-6, with a tentative D call TRBD1 (6 bases). V dropped 9 bases and J dropped 4 bases, with 10 bases sitting between them. Germline-derived CDR1 and CDR2 are MNHEY and SVGAGI. This CDR3 spans 13 amino acids. CDR3 bases: TGTGCCAGTCAGGACAGATATAATTCACCCCTCCACTTT. The encoded protein is CASQDRYNSPLHF.

As regards this clone: In the same sample, other DNA sequences code for this CDR3. The chain employs TRBV5-6 and TRBJ2-2, with TRBD1 matching over 7 bases. Germline trimming cut 3 bases from V and 2 bases from J; bases unmatched to any gene: 4. The germline V gene has CDR1 SGHDT and CDR2 YYEEEE. The CDR3 totals 15 residues. CDR3 coding DNA: TGTGCCAGCAGCTATGGGACAGCTAACACCGGGGAGCTGTTTTTT. The encoded protein is CASSYGTANTGELFF. The full variable domain, rest sourced from reference TRBV5-6 and TRBJ2-2, is DAGVTQSPTHLIKTRGQQVTLRCSPKSGHDTVSWYQQALGQGPQFIFQYYEEEERQRGNFPDRFSGHQFPNYSSELNVNALLLGDSALYLCASSYGTANTGELFFGEGSRLTVL.

The chain employs TRBV27 and TRBJ2-7; 7 nucleotides match TRBD1. The CDR3 length is 18 residues. The V gene's germline CDR1 is MNHEY and CDR2 SMNVEV (reference sequence). J was trimmed by 3 bases and V by 2 bases; bases with no gene match: 16. The CDR3 bases are TGTGCCAGCAGTTTAAATTACGGGATCGGACAGGAGGACTACGAGCAGTACTTC. Amino acids: CASSLNYGIGQEDYEQYF.

The chain joins TRBV2 to TRBJ2-7, with 12 nucleotides matching TRBD2. The ends lost 8 bases at V and 5 bases at J; junction bases unmatched: 16. Germline CDR1 reads SNHLY; CDR2 reads FYNNEI. The CDR3 is made up of 17 amino acids. The CDR3 spells CASRRDSLAGGVNEQYF. CDR3 nucleotides: TGTGCCAGCCGGCGGGACAGTCTAGCGGGGGGGGTGAACGAGCAGTACTTC.

This sequence joins TRBV5-8 and TRBJ2-5; 7 bases align to TRBD2. CDR3 length: 15 amino acids. Per the germline V gene, CDR1 is SGHTS and CDR2 is YDEGEE. The V and J ends lost 1 base and 2 bases, in that order; junction bases with no gene match: 5. The CDR3 protein is CASSLWGGNQETQYF. CDR3 DNA: TGTGCCAGCAGCTTGTGGGGGGGTAATCAAGAGACCCAGTACTTC.

The CDR3 sequence: CASGFGQYQETQYF. The CDR3 nucleotides read TGTGCTAGTGGTTTCGGACAGTACCAAGAGACCCAGTACTTC. The chain combines TRBV12-5 with TRBJ2-5; D may be TRBD1 (6 bases). CDR1 and CDR2 (germline): LGHNT, FRNRAP. The length of the CDR3 is 14 residues. Trimming took off 3 bases at V and 0 bases at J, with 8 bases between the two ends. Complete variable domain (other parts from reference TRBV12-5 and TRBJ2-5): DARVTQTPRHKVTEMGQEVTMRCQPILGHNTVFWYRQTMMQGLELLAYFRNRAPLDDSGMPKDRFSAEMPDATLATLKIQPSEPRDSAVYFCASGFGQYQETQYFGPGTRLLVL.

The rearrangement links TRBV7-9 to TRBJ2-7, with 7 nucleotides matching TRBD1. V dropped 5 bases and J dropped 3; count of bases not matched to a gene: 10. The V gene's germline CDR1 is SEHNR and CDR2 FQNEAQ (reference sequence). This CDR3 has 15 residues. CDR3 sequence (DNA): TGTGCCAGCAGCCCAATGACAGGGAAGAGCTACGAGCAGTACTTC. It encodes CASSPMTGKSYEQYF.

This clone has a single count. At one end the junction does not follow the germline gene, possibly because of a read error. The chain recombines TRBV7-7 with TRBJ1-6, with 7 bases fitting TRBD1. In germline, CDR1 is SSHAT, CDR2 FNYEAQ (reference sequence). The CDR3 loop spans 14 amino acids. This CDR3 is CASRDSSYNSPLHF. For the CDR3, the DNA is TGTGCTAGCAGGGACAGCTCCTATAATTCACCCCTCCACTTT.

J is TRBJ2-3 and V is TRBV2, with D possibly being TRBD2 (5 bases). V was trimmed by 3 bases and J by 2 bases, leaving 21 bases between them. CDR3 size: 18 residues. Per the germline V gene, CDR1 is SNHLY and CDR2 is FYNNEI. The CDR3 DNA reads as TGTGCCAGCAGTGAGATGTCTATTAGCGTCTCCCTCACAGATACGCAGTATTTT. This translates into CASSEMSISVSLTDTQYF.

The rearrangement uses TRBV28 and TRBJ1-6; tentatively, D is TRBD1 (6 bases). Germline CDR1 is MDHEN and CDR2 is SYDVKM. This CDR3 region has 13 residues. The ends were cut back, 2 bases at V and 12 bases at J, with 11 bases in the middle. The CDR3 reads CASSLRGTLPLHF. The CDR3 nucleotides read TGTGCCAGCAGTTTAAGGGGGACGTTACCCCTCCACTTT. Full variable domain (missing parts from reference TRBV28 and TRBJ1-6): DVKVTQSSRYLVKRTGEKVFLECVQDMDHENMFWYRQDPGLGLRLIYFSYDVKMKEKGDIPEGYSVSREKKERFSLILESASTNQTSMYLCASSLRGTLPLHFGNGTRLTVT.

The CDR3 region has the DNA TGTGCCAGCTCGCCAAATCGACAGAGGCGTGAAAAACTGTTTTTT. It specifies CASSPNRQRREKLFF. V gene TRBV18 combines with J gene TRBJ1-4; D possibly corresponds to TRBD1 (5 bases). The CDR3 contains 15 residues. The germline V and J ends were trimmed by 6 bases and 7 bases, with 18 bases remaining between them. CDR1 is KGHSH, CDR2 LQKENI, per germline.

V is TRBV19 and J is TRBJ2-7; TRBD2 is a possible D gene (7 bases). Germline V lookup: CDR1 LNHDA, CDR2 SQIVND (reference sequence). The CDR3 covers 16 residues. The ends were cut back, 7 bases at V and 3 bases at J, with 22 bases in the middle. The CDR3 DNA reads TGTGCCAGTACCAGTCGCGGGGGCCCAAACTACTACGAGCAGTACTTC. This translates into CASTSRGGPNYYEQYF.

The rearrangement joins TRBV19 to TRBJ2-7, with a possible D match to TRBD2 (6 bases). Looked up from germline, CDR1 is LNHDA and CDR2 is SQIVND (reference sequence). The V gene lost 6 bases and the J gene lost 5 bases, with 14 bases spanning the gap. The CDR3 is made up of 13 amino acids. Written as DNA, the CDR3 is TGTGCCAGTAGCCCCGGGGGAAACCACGAGCAGTACTTC. Residues: CASSPGGNHEQYF.

The chain joins TRBV7-9 to TRBJ2-1; the D is unclear. CDR3 length: 14 amino acids. Per germline, CDR1 SEHNR and CDR2 FQNEAQ (reference sequence). V was cut by 4 bases and J by 9 bases, with 16 bases left in between. The CDR3 loop reads CASSSISRPLEQFF. Here the CDR3 DNA reads TGTGCCAGCAGCTCAATTAGCAGACCCCTTGAGCAGTTCTTC.

J is TRBJ2-2 and V is TRBV2; D gene ambiguous. This CDR3 has 14 amino acids. Per germline, CDR1 SNHLY and CDR2 FYNNEI. Trimming stripped 8 bases from V and 2 bases from J, with 12 bases between. Here the CDR3 reads CASVLLRNTGELFF. CDR3 nucleotide sequence: TGTGCCAGCGTTCTGCTTAGAAACACCGGGGAGCTGTTTTTT.

The rearrangement joins TRBV4-2 to TRBJ1-3; D perhaps matches TRBD1 (6 bases). V dropped 0 bases and J dropped 4 bases, with 13 bases sitting between them. Germline V gene data show CDR1 as LGHNA and CDR2 as YNFKEQ. CDR3 length: 16 residues. CDR3 residues: CASSQEGQGGGNTIYF. CDR3 sequence (DNA): TGTGCCAGCAGCCAAGAAGGACAAGGGGGAGGAAACACCATATATTTT.

The gene calls are TRBV7-2 and TRBJ2-2; the D is unclear. V gave up 1 base and J gave up 9 bases, with 15 bases separating them. Germline values: CDR1 SGHTA, CDR2 FQGNSA. The CDR3 is 15 amino acids. The CDR3 loop reads CASSLDITSVWELFF. Here the CDR3 DNA reads TGTGCCAGCAGCTTAGACATAACGTCTGTGTGGGAGCTGTTTTTT. Using reference TRBV7-2 and TRBJ2-2 for the parts outside the CDR3, the full variable domain is GAGVSQSPSNKVTEKGKDVELRCDPISGHTALYWYRQSLGQGLEFLIYFQGNSAPDKSGLPSDRFSAERTGGSVSTLTIQRTQQEDSAVYLCASSLDITSVWELFFGEGSRLTVL.

This chain uses TRBV5-1 with TRBJ1-2; tentatively, D is TRBD1 (5 bases). Trimming took off 6 bases at V and 6 bases at J, with 18 bases between the two ends. The CDR3 sequence is 14 residues long. The V gene's germline CDR1 is SGHRS and CDR2 YFSETQ. This CDR3 is CASNPGTPSNGYTF. In DNA form, the CDR3 reads TGCGCCAGCAACCCGGGGACTCCTAGTAATGGCTACACCTTC.